This T cell receptor (beta chain) was retrieved from a study of T cell changes during pregnancy in multiple sclerosis (dated 2019 in TCRdb). As for the study more broadly: Changes in the T cell repertoire over the course of pregnancy were examined in this study in women with multiple sclerosis.

In regard to this clone: Its antigen remains unidentified. Per-nucleotide qualities are absent, and no much larger clonotype sits a single base away.

The library relied on the immunoSEQ multiplex PCR assay. In its TCRdb copy, this immuneACCESS table keeps in-frame sequences only and misses some clones. Where compared with another copy, unresolved V genes explain less than half of these, and the others have no known cause. For this sample there are 85,000 to 100,000 clones; approximately 92% appear just once. Together, the top ten hold approximately 1.9% of the sample. The CDR3 goes from the cysteine to the phenylalanine over 12 residues. The retained sequence is limited to the CDR3, 36 bases, with the frame set at the first base. The germline V and J ends show losses of 7 bases and 7 bases respectively, and no gene match explains 9 bases of the junction. CDR1 GTSNPN and CDR2 SVGIG were looked up in the germline V gene (reference sequence).

The chain is encoded by TRBV30 joined to TRBJ2-7; 8 central nucleotides agree with TRBD1. The sample here was peripheral blood, taken after pregnancy. The origin of this receptor is a female donor with multiple sclerosis, enrolled in a pregnancy study. CDR3 loop: CASDRESWEQYF. Read as DNA, the sequence is TGTGCCTCGGACAGGGAGAGTTGGGAGCAGTACTTC.